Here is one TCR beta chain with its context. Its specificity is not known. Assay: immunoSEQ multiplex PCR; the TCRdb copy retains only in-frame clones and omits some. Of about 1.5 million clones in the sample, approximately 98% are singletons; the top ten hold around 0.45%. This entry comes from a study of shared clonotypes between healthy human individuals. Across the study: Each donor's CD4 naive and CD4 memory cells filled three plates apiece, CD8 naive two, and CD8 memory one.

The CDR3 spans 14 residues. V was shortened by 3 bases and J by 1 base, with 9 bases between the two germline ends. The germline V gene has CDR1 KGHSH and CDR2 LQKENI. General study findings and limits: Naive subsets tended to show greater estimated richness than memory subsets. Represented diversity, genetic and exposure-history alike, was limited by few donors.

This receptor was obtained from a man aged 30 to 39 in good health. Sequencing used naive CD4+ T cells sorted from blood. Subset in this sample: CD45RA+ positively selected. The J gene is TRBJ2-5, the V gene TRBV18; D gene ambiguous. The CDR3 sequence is CASSPTLVQETQYF. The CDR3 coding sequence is TGTGCCAGCTCACCGACCTTAGTCCAAGAGACCCAGTACTTC.